This record looks at one T cell receptor (beta chain) sequence and its context. The data belong to a study of technical replicates of blood from several donors. Clones were sequenced by immunoSEQ multiplex PCR, and TCRdb holds only the in-frame ones, with some missing. The table lists approximately 81,000 clones, 90% to 96% of them singletons. V gave up 4 bases and J gave up 7 bases; unmatched junction bases: 13. This CDR3 contains 16 residues. CDR1 is MDHEN, CDR2 SYDVKM, per germline. This chain links TRBV28 with TRBJ2-7; 10 bases align to TRBD1. The TCR originated in a human donor in good health. The source material was T cells isolated from PBMCs. CDR3 in DNA: TGTGCCAGCAGTTCAGCTACGGGACAGGGGAGGCAGGAGCAGTACTTC. Protein sequence: CASSSATGQGRQEQYF.